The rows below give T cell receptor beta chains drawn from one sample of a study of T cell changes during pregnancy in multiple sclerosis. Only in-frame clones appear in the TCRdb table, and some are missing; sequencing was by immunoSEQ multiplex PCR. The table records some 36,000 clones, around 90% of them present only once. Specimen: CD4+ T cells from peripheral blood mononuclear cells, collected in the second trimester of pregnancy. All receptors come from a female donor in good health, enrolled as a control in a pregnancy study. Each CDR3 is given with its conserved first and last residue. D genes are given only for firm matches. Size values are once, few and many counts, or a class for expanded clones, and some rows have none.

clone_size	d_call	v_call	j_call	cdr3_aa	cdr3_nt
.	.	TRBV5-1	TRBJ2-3	CASRVSSGTHTQYF	TGCGCCAGCAGGGTTAGTTCGGGGACTCATACGCAGTATTTT
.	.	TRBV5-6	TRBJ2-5	CASSLTGTVLQETQYF	TGTGCCAGCAGCCTGACAGGCACCGTACTTCAAGAGACCCAGTACTTC
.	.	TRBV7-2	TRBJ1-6	CASSPQPTGYNSPLHF	TGTGCCAGCAGCCCCCAACCGACAGGCTATAATTCACCCCTCCACTTT
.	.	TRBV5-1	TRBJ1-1	CASREGPSSTEAFF	TGCGCCAGCAGGGAGGGGCCCTCGAGCACTGAAGCTTTCTTT
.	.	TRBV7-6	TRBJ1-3	CASSITAGSGNTIYF	TGTGCCAGCAGTATTACCGCGGGCTCTGGAAACACCATATATTTT
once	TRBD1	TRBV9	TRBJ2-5	CASSYDRGETQYF	TGTGCCAGCAGCTACGACAGGGGTGAGACCCAGTACTTC
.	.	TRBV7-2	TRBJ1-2	CASSLRHGYTF	TGTGCCAGCAGCTTGCGGCATGGCTACACCTTC
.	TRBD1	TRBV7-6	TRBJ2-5	CASSLEAGGIRETQYF	TGTGCCAGCAGCTTAGAGGCAGGGGGCATAAGGGAGACCCAGTACTTC
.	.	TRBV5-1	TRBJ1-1	CASSTGTVNTEAFF	TGCGCCAGCAGCACAGGGACCGTGAACACTGAAGCTTTCTTT
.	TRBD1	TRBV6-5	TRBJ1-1	CASSRQGMNTEAFF	TGTGCCAGCAGTAGACAGGGAATGAACACTGAAGCTTTCTTT
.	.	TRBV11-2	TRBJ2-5	CASSLAAAGTETQYF	TGTGCCAGCAGTCTGGCGGCTGCGGGGACGGAGACCCAGTACTTC
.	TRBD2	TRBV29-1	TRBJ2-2	CSVGRGDNTGELFF	TGCAGCGTTGGACGGGGGGACAACACCGGGGAGCTGTTTTTT
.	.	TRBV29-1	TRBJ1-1	CSVEGTPGQTNTEAFF	TGCAGCGTCGAGGGGACCCCGGGACAAACGAACACTGAAGCTTTCTTT
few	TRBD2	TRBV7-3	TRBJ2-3	CASSLTYSGGGSTDTQYF	TGTGCCAGCAGCTTAACGTATAGCGGGGGGGGAAGCACAGATACGCAGTATTTT
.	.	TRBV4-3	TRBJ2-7	CASSHGPGNEQYF	TGCGCCAGCAGCCACGGACCGGGGAACGAGCAGTACTTC
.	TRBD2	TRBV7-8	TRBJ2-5	CASSFRTSGGQETQYF	TGTGCCAGCAGCTTTCGGACTAGCGGGGGTCAAGAGACCCAGTACTTC
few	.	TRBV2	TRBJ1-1	CASIISGIAGTEAFF	TGTGCCAGCATCATCTCCGGGATTGCCGGGACTGAAGCTTTCTTT
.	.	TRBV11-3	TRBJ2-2	CASSPDGAGELFF	TGTGCCAGCAGCCCGGACGGGGCCGGGGAGCTGTTTTTT
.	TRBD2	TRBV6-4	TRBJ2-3	CASSIAGVSTDTQYF	TGTGCCAGCAGCATAGCGGGGGTTTCCACAGATACGCAGTATTTT
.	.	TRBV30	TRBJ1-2	CAWTRAYGYTF	TGTGCCTGGACCAGGGCCTATGGCTACACCTTC
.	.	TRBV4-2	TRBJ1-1	CASSQVGAVLNTEAFF	TGTGCCAGCAGCCAAGTTGGGGCGGTCCTGAACACTGAAGCTTTCTTT
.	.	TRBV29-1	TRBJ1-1	CSVEATELEAFF	TGCAGCGTTGAAGCGACAGAACTCGAAGCTTTCTTT
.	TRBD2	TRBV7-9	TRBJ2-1	CASSFYGGSSYNEQFF	TGTGCCAGCAGCTTTTACGGGGGGTCCTCCTACAATGAGCAGTTCTTC
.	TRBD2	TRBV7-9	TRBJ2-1	CASTEWGGGANEQFF	TGTGCCAGCACCGAATGGGGCGGGGGGGCAAATGAGCAGTTCTTC
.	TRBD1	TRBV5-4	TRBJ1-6	CASSLFGQGYNSPLHF	TGTGCCAGCAGCTTGTTTGGACAGGGATATAATTCACCCCTCCACTTT
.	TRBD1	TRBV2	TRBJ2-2	CASSVTGGGELFF	TGTGCCAGCAGCGTAACAGGGGGAGGGGAGCTGTTTTTT
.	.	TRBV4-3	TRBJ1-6	CASSQLNSPLHF	TGCGCCAGCAGCCAGTTAAATTCACCCCTCCACTTT
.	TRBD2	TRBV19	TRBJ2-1	CASSASGGEYNEQFF	TGTGCCAGTAGTGCTAGCGGGGGGGAATACAATGAGCAGTTCTTC